The present T cell receptor beta chain was sequenced within a study of OX40 agonist ivuxolimab in advanced cancers. Study overall: The patients received agonistic anti-OX40 (CD134) antibody ivuxolimab. Prior anti-PD-1, anti-PD-L1 or anti-CTLA-4 therapy was allowed; around 40% had some.

Some clones are missing from TCRdb's copy, which holds only in-frame ones; the method was immunoSEQ multiplex PCR. The sample lists some 50,000 clones, 70% to 85% seen once, with 1.5% to 2% in the top ten. This clone turned up a few times. The CDR3 runs 14 residues. J was trimmed by 5 bases and V by 1 base; bases with no gene match: 7. Germline V gene lookup returns CDR1 SQVTM and CDR2 ANQGSEA. Sequences were derived from CD4+ or CD8+ T cells sorted from blood, sampled in a trial of the OX40 agonist ivuxolimab. This sequence originates from an adult with an advanced solid tumor such as melanoma, head and neck, liver or kidney cancer. This rearrangement joins TRBV29-1 to TRBJ1-1; 7 nucleotides match TRBD1. CDR3 nucleotides: TGCAGCGTTGAAGTCGGGCAGGGGGTTACTGAAGCTTTCTTT. This gives the protein CSVEVGQGVTEAFF. The full variable domain, its missing parts supplied by reference TRBV29-1 and TRBJ1-1, is SAVISQKPSRDICQRGTSLTIQCQVDSQVTMMFWYRQQPGQSLTLIATANQGSEATYESGFVIDKFPISRPNLTFSTLTVSNMSPEDSSIYLCSVEVGQGVTEAFFGQGTRLTVV.